This T cell receptor (beta chain) is from a study of T-cell memory formation after mild COVID-19. For the study at large: Across donors, TCR clusters were largely donor specific.

Study-level points and caveats: Clones shrinking from day 15 to 85 showed even CD4/CD8 mixes; later expanders tilted CD4+. Pre-infection memory contained some responding clones, which suggested that cross-reactive memory had joined.

TCRdb used MiXCR to reprocess the 5' RACE reads, holding one entry per CDR3 protein. This sample has a few hundred thousand distinct CDR3 sequences; 20% to 25% occur once, and the top ten carry roughly an eighth. With respect to this clonotype: The antigen is undetermined.

The receptor was isolated from an adult woman who had mild COVID-19 (a few samples of this study predate the infection). Cell type and time point are not known. The sequenced sample consisted of PBMCs or a T cell subset sorted from them (not recorded which).

The CDR3 is CASSQRSFLGYEQYF. In DNA form, the CDR3 reads TGTGCCAGCAGTCAGCGATCCTTCTTGGGCTACGAGCAGTACTTC. The chain combines TRBV5-4 with TRBJ2-7; D remains ambiguous. CDR3 size: 15 residues. Germline values: CDR1 SGHNT, CDR2 YYREEE (reference sequence). Trimming removed 5 bases from V and 3 bases from J, with 18 bases in between. Full variable domain (missing parts from reference TRBV5-4 and TRBJ2-7): ETGVTQSPTHLIKTRGQQVTLRCSSQSGHNTVSWYQQALGQGPQFIFQYYREEENGRGNFPPRFSGLQFPNYSSELNVNALELDDSALYLCASSQRSFLGYEQYFGPGTRLTVT.